These T cell receptor beta chains were read from a single sample in a study of Ad26.COV2.S vaccination and SARS-CoV-2 variants. Sequenced by immunoSEQ multiplex PCR; TCRdb stores in-frame clones only, minus some. The data show about 350,000 clones, with 75% to 90% seen just once and under 6% held by the top ten. This specimen consisted of peripheral blood, obtained in a trial of Ad26.COV2.S vaccine versus placebo. All receptors come from a person aged 18 to 59 who received the Ad26.COV2.S COVID-19 vaccine or a placebo. The conserved cysteine and the conserved F or W are not part of the CDR3 here. The order of the fields is CDR3 length, clone size, J gene, V gene, D gene, CDR3 protein. A D gene is named only where the DNA matches it firmly. Only some rows state a clone size, as once, few, many or a class for expanded clones.

12	NA	TRBJ1-1	TRBV10-1	NA	ASSDGGRDTEAF
13	NA	TRBJ2-1	TRBV6-5	TRBD1	ASHPRDRVYNEQF
12	NA	TRBJ2-7	TRBV5-6	NA	ASSFGTESYEQY
16	NA	TRBJ2-1	TRBV13	NA	ASSLVSGPPHDGNEQF
9	few	TRBJ2-2	TRBV19	NA	ASSLTGELF
11	NA	TRBJ2-3	TRBV7-9	NA	ASQRGTADTQY
13	once	TRBJ2-6	TRBV15	TRBD1	ATRDRSSGANVLT
13	NA	TRBJ2-5	TRBV7-8	TRBD2	ASCSSGGAEETQY
13	NA	TRBJ2-5	TRBV15	NA	ATSRDSWAGETQY
16	NA	TRBJ1-2	TRBV5-6	NA	ASSKRVREEGWNYGYT
12	NA	TRBJ1-5	TRBV5-5	NA	ASSLVPENQPQH
14	NA	TRBJ1-3	TRBV9	TRBD1	ASSVRDRAIGNTIY
11	NA	TRBJ1-4	TRBV20-1	NA	SASTGVNEKLF
12	NA	TRBJ1-5	TRBV19	NA	ASNRRDSLQPQH
17	NA	TRBJ2-4	TRBV7-2	TRBD1	ASSQAPGQGYEDKNIQY
13	NA	TRBJ2-7	TRBV28	NA	ASSRGGGGGYEQY
14	NA	TRBJ1-3	TRBV5-6	NA	ASSLGGGYSGNTIY
12	NA	TRBJ2-2	TRBV29-1	NA	SVEGTRNTGELF
13	NA	TRBJ2-1	TRBV7-2	TRBD1	ASSRGGIAGGEQF